This paragraph covers one T cell receptor (beta chain) sequence. The antigen this receptor binds is unknown. Nothing much larger sits one base from this clone, and base qualities are not available. This record comes from a study of cytomegalovirus exposure and HLA in healthy donors (dated by TCRdb to about 2017). For the study in its entirety: According to a later analysis, the 120 or so validation repertoires were produced on the same platform as the roughly 700 repertoires of the first cohort. The aim of the study was to test whether cataloging public T cell receptors could identify signatures of past pathogen exposure. Besides the first cohort of approximately 670 subjects, a separate validation cohort made up of roughly 120 different subjects was used. The study combined high-throughput TCR immunosequencing, statistical association of individual TCRs with disease status, and machine learning to predict cytomegalovirus infection status.

What the research found in general, with its limitations: Subsequent analysis determined that TCRs grouped into clusters in the first cohort also showed a tendency toward co-occurrence across the roughly 110 validation repertoires, and roughly 94% of cluster scores exceeded 0. The authors suggested that the approach could potentially be extended to other disease states and immunological phenotypes. While some public TCRs were present in many individuals, most TCR sequences turned up only very rarely across donors. The study listed 150 to 200 TCR beta chains as associated with cytomegalovirus. The validation cohort had no HLA typing available for a later analysis, so co-occurrence within that cohort was assessed over all 120 or so repertoires. In vitro tests confirmed that three of the cytomegalovirus-associated TCR beta chains recognize cytomegalovirus antigens. The classifier was reported to diagnose cytomegalovirus status with high specificity and sensitivity in both the original and validation cohorts.

The protocol used for the library was the immunoSEQ multiplex PCR assay. The published analysis was carried out like this. A statistical classification framework was built for diagnosing cytomegalovirus status from the catalog of TCR beta chain sequences. In TCRdb, the immuneACCESS table is reduced to in-frame sequences with V and J assigned. These tables do not hold every clone; where another copy was compared, an unresolved V gene accounts for under half, and the others remain unexplained. V and J calls and clone size follow that table, whereas D and trimming were derived from the DNA. The sample table records 70,000 to 80,000 clones; less than 95% of these occur just once. The ten largest clones capture approximately 3.3% of the sample. Donors formed part of the validation cohort, which comprised over a hundred subjects and was distinct from the first cohort of under 800 subjects. CDR1 MNHNS and CDR2 SASEGT are derived from the germline V gene. From its cysteine to its phenylalanine, the CDR3 spans 15 amino acids. Only CDR3 DNA is held: 45 bases, read in frame from base 1. V has 5 bases trimmed and J has 0 bases trimmed; junction bases matching no gene number 6.

This TCR was recovered from a woman between 18 and 29 years old in good health and CMV-seropositive. Sequenced input: PBMCs. The V gene is TRBV6-1 and the J gene is TRBJ2-7, with 8 middle bases fitting TRBD1. The CDR3 reads as follows: CASSPTGDSSYEQYF. The sequenced DNA is TGTGCCAGCAGTCCGACAGGGGACAGCTCCTACGAGCAGTACTTC.